The 22 T cell receptor beta chains listed next were all sequenced from one sample in a study of cytomegalovirus exposure and HLA in healthy donors (dated by TCRdb to the late 2010s). Libraries were prepared through the immunoSEQ multiplex PCR assay. The table was pulled from immuneACCESS by TCRdb, which kept in-frame rearrangements only. Such tables lose some clones; where checked, under half of the loss comes from unresolved V genes, and the rest has no known cause. The table for this sample lists roughly 70,000 clones; around 97% of them were counted only once. Clones ranked in the top ten supply 2% to 2.5% of the sample. Material: PBMCs. The receptor set was obtained from a young man in good health and CMV-seronegative.

The chain recombines TRBV18 with TRBJ1-1; perhaps TRBD1 as D (6 bases). V was clipped by 4 bases and J by 1 base, with 7 bases between them. Germline V gene data show CDR1 as KGHSH and CDR2 as LQKENI. The CDR3 has 13 residues. The CDR3 region has the DNA TGTGCCAGCTCACTGGGACAGAACACTGAAGCTTTCTTT. Translated: CASSLGQNTEAFF.

The genes are TRBV11-2 and TRBJ1-1, with D uncertain. V lost 2 bases and J lost 6, with 13 bases in between. The CDR3 spans 14 residues. The germline CDR1 and CDR2 sequences are SGHAT and FQNNGV. CDR3 sequence (DNA): TGTGCCAGCAGCTTACTCACAGATGCGTCTGAAGCTTTCTTT. Encoded protein: CASSLLTDASEAFF.

The V call is TRBV19, the J call TRBJ2-7; the match to TRBD2 covers 7 bases. The CDR3 is made up of 15 amino acids. After removal of 4 bases from V and 4 bases from J, the junction contained 10 bases not matched to a gene. Germline V CDR1 and CDR2: LNHDA, SQIVND (reference sequence). CDR3 amino acids: CASSKGLEPLYEQYF. CDR3 nucleotides: TGTGCCAGTAGTAAAGGACTAGAACCTTTATACGAGCAGTACTTC. Full variable domain (rest looked up from reference TRBV19 and TRBJ2-7): DGGITQSPKYLFRKEGQNVTLSCEQNLNHDAMYWYRQDPGQGLRLIYYSQIVNDFQKGDIAEGYSVSREKKESFPLTVTSAQKNPTAFYLCASSKGLEPLYEQYFGPGTRLTVT.

This clone was counted a single time. The chain uses TRBV6-5 and TRBJ1-1, with D maybe TRBD1 (5 bases). From germline, CDR1 is MNHEY and CDR2 SVGAGI. This CDR3 contains 12 residues. The V gene lost 2 bases and the J gene lost 5 bases, with 6 bases spanning the gap. CDR3 DNA sequence: TGTGCCAGCAGTTACGGGGGGACTGAAGCTTTCTTT. Its protein product is CASSYGGTEAFF.

The rearrangement links TRBV7-9 to TRBJ1-2; 10 bases fit TRBD1. Germline trimming cut 0 bases from V and 4 bases from J; bases unmatched to any gene: 5. Germline-derived CDR1 and CDR2 are SEHNR and FQNEAQ (reference sequence). This CDR3 spans 16 amino acids. The CDR3 region has the DNA TGTGCCAGCAGCTTAGCGGGGGACAGGGGAGTCTATGGCTACACCTTC. It is translated as CASSLAGDRGVYGYTF.

The chain uses TRBV25-1 and TRBJ1-1, with unresolved D. The CDR3 consists of 12 residues. V lost 1 base and J lost 11, with 11 bases in between. Per the germline V gene, CDR1 is MGHDK and CDR2 is SYGVNS. CDR3 in amino acids: CASSELGWEAFF. CDR3 in DNA: TGTGCCAGCAGTGAATTAGGATGGGAGGCTTTCTTT.

V is TRBV5-4 and J is TRBJ2-7; no clear D gene. Trimming left V 1 base short and J 4 bases short, with 9 bases between. This CDR3 region has 13 residues. The germline CDR1 and CDR2 sequences are SGHNT and YYREEE (reference sequence). For the CDR3, the DNA is TGTGCCAGCAGCTTGATGGGCAGTTACGAGCAGTACTTC. Translation gives CASSLMGSYEQYF.

The genes are TRBV29-1 and TRBJ1-1; D ambiguous. Trimming shortened V by 4 bases and J by 4 bases, and 4 bases separated the two germline ends. CDR1 is SQVTM, CDR2 ANQGSEA, per germline. The CDR3 is 10 amino acids. Here the CDR3 DNA reads TGCAGCGTTGTCGTCACTGAAGCTTTCTTT. Its translation is CSVVVTEAFF.

For the CDR3, the DNA is TGTGCCAGCAGACTACAGGGTCTAGACACTGAAGCTTTCTTT. Amino acid sequence: CASRLQGLDTEAFF. The chain recombines TRBV5-4 with TRBJ1-1; a possible D gene is TRBD1 (6 bases). Germline V gene data show CDR1 as SGHNT and CDR2 as YYREEE (reference sequence). The CDR3 loop spans 14 amino acids. The V end lost 5 bases, the J end lost 3 bases, and 14 bases lay between the germline ends.

This sequence joins TRBV6-1 and TRBJ1-1; 7 nucleotides line up with TRBD1. Germline lookup yields CDR1 MNHNS and CDR2 SASEGT. Unmatched junction bases numbered 3, after V lost 4 bases and J lost 4 bases. The CDR3 has 13 residues. The CDR3 protein is CASSVDRLTEAFF. The CDR3 nucleotides are TGTGCCAGCAGTGTGGACAGGCTCACTGAAGCTTTCTTT.

This sequence joins TRBV2 and TRBJ1-6, with 9 bases aligning to TRBD1. Germline V gene data show CDR1 as SNHLY and CDR2 as FYNNEI. With V trimmed by 1 base and J by 10 bases, 5 bases remained unmatched. The CDR3 consists of 15 residues. The CDR3 nucleotides are TGTGCCAGCAGTGAAGAAAGGGGGACAGGGTCACCCCTCCACTTT. Protein product: CASSEERGTGSPLHF.

The V and J genes are TRBV21-1 and TRBJ2-5; no DNA check was done on the table's D call, TRBD2. TRBV21-1 is a recognized pseudogene. The CDR3 is 14 residues long. The CDR3 sequence: CASRKGLLQETQYF. In DNA form, the CDR3 reads TGTGCCAGCAGGAAGGGACTGCTCCAAGAGACCCAGTACTTC.

The gene calls are TRBV7-8 and TRBJ1-1; a weak D match, TRBD1 (5 bases). The CDR3 totals 14 residues. Trimming took 4 bases from V and 1 from J, leaving 10 bases between them. Germline V gives CDR1 SGHVS, CDR2 FQNEAQ. CDR3 coding DNA: TGTGCCAGCAGCTACGGAGACAGGAACACTGAAGCTTTCTTT. Encoded protein: CASSYGDRNTEAFF.

CDR3 sequence: CASSFAGEEKLFF. The CDR3 nucleotides read TGTGCCAGCAGCTTTGCTGGGGAGGAAAAACTGTTTTTT. The chain links TRBV7-6 to TRBJ1-4; D unresolved. This CDR3 is built from 13 residues. Germline CDR1 reads SGHVS; CDR2 reads FNYEAQ. Trimming shortened V by 3 bases and J by 8 bases, and 10 bases separated the two germline ends.

This chain links TRBV28 with TRBJ1-5; 9 positions match TRBD1. Germline-derived CDR1 and CDR2 are MDHEN and SYDVKM. The ends lost 4 bases at V and 3 bases at J; junction bases unmatched: 7. The length of the CDR3 is 16 residues. DNA of the CDR3: TGTGCCAGCAGTTCCTCCGGGACAGGGATCAATCAGCCCCAGCATTTT. Translating it yields CASSSSGTGINQPQHF.

The V and J genes are TRBV6-5 and TRBJ1-1; TRBD1 might be the D (6 bases). The V and J ends lost 4 bases and 4 bases respectively, with 10 bases between them. The germline V gene has CDR1 MNHEY and CDR2 SVGAGI. This CDR3 has 13 residues. The CDR3 protein is CASSLQGITEAFF. CDR3 DNA: TGTGCCAGCAGTTTACAGGGAATCACTGAAGCTTTCTTT.

The rearrangement uses TRBV6-6 and TRBJ2-7, with unresolved D. Germline V gene sequence: CDR1 MNHNY, CDR2 SVGAGI (reference sequence). V lost 2 bases and J lost 0, with 5 bases in between. CDR3 length: 13 amino acids. The CDR3 protein is CASSYDNSYEQYF. CDR3 nucleotide sequence: TGTGCCAGCAGTTACGACAACTCCTACGAGCAGTACTTC.

The chain's CDR3 is CASSPPGSDEQFF. CDR3 bases: TGTGCCAGCAGCCCCCCGGGTTCGGATGAGCAGTTCTTC. V usage is TRBV7-3 and J usage is TRBJ2-1; D ambiguous. From germline, CDR1 is SGHTA and CDR2 FQGTGA. V was shortened by 5 bases and J by 8 bases, with 13 bases between the two germline ends. CDR3 length: 13 amino acids.

This CDR3 is CASSLGDRGLGNTIYF. CDR3 in DNA: TGTGCCAGCAGCTTAGGGGACAGGGGGCTAGGAAACACCATATATTTT. The chain uses TRBV13 and TRBJ1-3; 11 bases are shared with TRBD1. The CDR3 has 16 residues. Germline values: CDR1 PRHDT, CDR2 FYEKMQ (reference sequence). With 0 bases clipped from V and 4 bases from J, the junction kept 2 bases outside the gene matches.

The chain links TRBV5-1 to TRBJ1-2, with D possibly being TRBD1 (6 bases). CDR3 length equals 16 residues. The V end was cut by 0 bases, the J end by 0 bases, with 12 bases between. Germline V gene sequence: CDR1 SGHRS, CDR2 YFSETQ. The CDR3 bases are TGCGCCAGCAGCTTGGTACCGGGACAATCTAACTATGGCTACACCTTC. It specifies CASSLVPGQSNYGYTF.

This sequence joins TRBV18 and TRBJ1-2; maybe TRBD1 (6 bases). The length of the CDR3 is 15 residues. Trimming removed 5 bases from V and 4 bases from J, with 17 bases in between. Per germline, CDR1 KGHSH and CDR2 LQKENI. CDR3: CASSSDLVGGYGYTF. Written as DNA, the CDR3 is TGTGCCAGCTCATCCGACCTGGTAGGGGGCTATGGCTACACCTTC.

V usage is TRBV5-6 and J usage is TRBJ2-2, with D possibly matching TRBD1 (6 bases). The CDR3 has 15 amino acids. Between the trimmed V and J ends, which lost 4 bases and 9 bases, there was a span of 19 bases. CDR1 is SGHDT and CDR2 is YYEEEE in the germline V gene. CDR3 sequence: CASSRDQYRARELFF. The DNA of the CDR3 is TGTGCCAGCAGCAGGGACCAATACAGGGCGAGGGAGCTGTTTTTT.